The 9 T cell receptor beta chains below come from one sample, sequenced in a study of blood T cell repertoires in COVID-19. Assay used: immunoSEQ multiplex PCR; TCRdb lists only in-frame clones, some missing. The table records some 320,000 clones, 85% of them present only once. Sequencing used PBMCs or T cells enriched from blood (not recorded which). These TCRs come from a woman in her thirties who had been exposed to COVID-19.

The chain is built from TRBV18 and TRBJ2-3; 10 positions agree with TRBD2. Germline V lookup: CDR1 KGHSH, CDR2 LQKENI. The CDR3 covers 16 residues. The V and J ends lost 2 bases and 3 bases, in that order; junction bases with no gene match: 5. CDR3 in amino acids: CASSPASGSWTDTQYF. The CDR3 region has the DNA TGTGCCAGCTCACCAGCTAGCGGGAGCTGGACAGATACGCAGTATTTT. The complete variable domain, with remaining parts taken from reference TRBV18 and TRBJ2-3, reads NAGVMQNPRHLVRRRGQEARLRCSPMKGHSHVYWYRQLPEEGLKFMVYLQKENIIDESGMPKERFSAEFPKEGPSILRIQQVVRGDSAAYFCASSPASGSWTDTQYFGPGTRLTVL.

Here the CDR3 reads CASSSRGASGYEQYF. In DNA form, the CDR3 reads TGTGCCAGCAGTTCTCGGGGGGCTAGCGGATACGAGCAGTACTTC. The gene calls are TRBV6-5 and TRBJ2-7, with D maybe TRBD2 (7 bases). The germline V gene has CDR1 MNHEY and CDR2 SVGAGI. Trimming removed 4 bases at V and 4 bases at J, with 17 bases between. This CDR3 has 15 residues.

J is TRBJ2-2 and V is TRBV13; unclear D gene. Germline values: CDR1 PRHDT, CDR2 FYEKMQ (reference sequence). The V and J ends lost 5 bases and 4 bases respectively, with 14 bases between them. There are 15 residues in the CDR3. For the CDR3, the DNA is TGTGCCAGCAGCGCCCTAGGCGAGAGCACCGGGGAGCTGTTTTTT. This gives the protein CASSALGESTGELFF.

V gene TRBV4-2 combines with J gene TRBJ2-1, with 9 positions matching TRBD2. The germline CDR1 and CDR2 sequences are LGHNA and YNFKEQ. The CDR3 is 13 residues long. V lost 8 bases, J lost 4 bases, and 3 bases stayed unmatched. CDR3 residues: CASGLAGYNEQFF. In DNA, the CDR3 is TGTGCCAGCGGGCTAGCGGGATACAATGAGCAGTTCTTC.

The rearrangement links TRBV19 to TRBJ2-6; D unresolved. The CDR3 contains 15 residues. The ends were cut back, 5 bases at V and 0 bases at J, with 8 bases in the middle. Germline assignment: CDR1 LNHDA and CDR2 SQIVND (reference sequence). As DNA, the CDR3 is TGTGCCAGTAGTCGGGTCCCCTCTGGGGCCAACGTCCTGACTTTC. This codes for CASSRVPSGANVLTF.

As DNA, the CDR3 is TGTGCCTGGAGTGTACAGGGGTACCCTGGAAACACCATATATTTT. It codes for CAWSVQGYPGNTIYF. This chain connects TRBV30 to TRBJ1-3; 7 bases are shared with TRBD1. With V trimmed by 0 bases and J by 2 bases, 4 bases remained unmatched. The germline V gene has CDR1 GTSNPN and CDR2 SVGIG (reference sequence). The CDR3 has 15 residues.

Points on this clone: The sample holds other DNA sequences that translate to the same CDR3. The chain couples TRBV28 to TRBJ1-5; D unclear. Germline V gives CDR1 MDHEN, CDR2 SYDVKM. Trimming pared 4 bases from V and 7 bases from J, leaving 5 bases between. This CDR3 is built from 11 residues. The CDR3 spells CASSSRQPQHF. The DNA of the CDR3 is TGTGCCAGCAGTTCACGGCAGCCCCAGCATTTT. Supplemented by reference TRBV28 and TRBJ1-5, the full variable domain reads DVKVTQSSRYLVKRTGEKVFLECVQDMDHENMFWYRQDPGLGLRLIYFSYDVKMKEKGDIPEGYSVSREKKERFSLILESASTNQTSMYLCASSSRQPQHFGDGTRLSIL.

DNA of the CDR3: TGTGCCAGCGGGGGCGTAAACTCCTACAATGAGCAGTTCTTC. Its protein is CASGGVNSYNEQFF. The chain has TRBV27 and TRBJ2-1; tentatively, D is TRBD1 (6 bases). In germline, CDR1 is MNHEY, CDR2 SMNVEV (reference sequence). This CDR3 is built from 14 residues. Trimming removed 8 bases from V and 0 bases from J, with 11 bases in between.

The rearrangement joins TRBV12-3 or TRBV12-4 to TRBJ1-1, with 10 bases matching TRBD1. There are 13 residues in the CDR3. V shed 5 bases and J 6 bases; nucleotides not matched to a gene: 3. CDR3 nucleotides: TGTGCCAGCAGTCGGGACAGGGGAGCTGAAGCTTTCTTT. It translates to CASSRDRGAEAFF.